These 9 T cell receptor beta chains share one sample of origin, sequenced in a study of shared clonotypes between healthy human individuals (TCRdb year 2020). The method was the immunoSEQ multiplex PCR assay. Sourced from immuneACCESS, this table was stored by TCRdb with only in-frame sequences that have V and J called. A share of the clones is absent; for the studies checked, an unresolved V gene accounts for under half, and the remainder has no known explanation. The sample table holds millions of clones, of which about 92% were seen once. 0.13% to 0.15% of the sample is taken by the ten largest. Input material: naive CD4+ T cells sorted from blood. The sample's cell subset or site label is to be understood as: CD45RA+ positively selected. The receptor source for this set is a man between 18 and 35 years old in good health.

This clone appeared once. This chain joins TRBV28 and TRBJ1-2, with 9 bases aligning to TRBD1. The trim removed 8 bases at V and 4 bases at J, leaving 8 bases unmatched. Germline-derived CDR1 and CDR2 are MDHEN and SYDVKM. This CDR3 has 14 residues. In DNA form, the CDR3 reads TGTGCCAGCTTCTCCGGGACAGGGATCTATGGCTACACCTTC. Its translation is CASFSGTGIYGYTF.

The chain links TRBV5-1 to TRBJ1-4; D gene uncertain. V was shortened by 4 bases and J by 0 bases, with 13 bases between the two germline ends. From germline, CDR1 is SGHRS and CDR2 YFSETQ. The CDR3 extends over 16 amino acids. Here the CDR3 reads CASSPLGPSTNEKLFF. Here the CDR3 DNA reads TGCGCCAGCAGCCCTCTAGGGCCTTCAACTAATGAAAAACTGTTTTTT.

The gene calls are TRBV6-1 and TRBJ2-7, with D possibly TRBD1 on 8 matching bases. This CDR3 contains 15 residues. Germline-derived CDR1 and CDR2 are MNHNS and SASEGT. V lost 10 bases, J lost 2 bases, and 21 bases lay in between. In DNA form, the CDR3 reads TGTGCCACCCGGGGGAGGGACAGGTTTACCTACGAGCAGTACTTC. This encodes CATRGRDRFTYEQYF.

CDR3 protein: CASSIGPWTNSPLHF. The DNA of the CDR3 is TGTGCCAGTAGTATCGGGCCATGGACAAATTCACCCCTCCACTTT. The genes are TRBV19 and TRBJ1-6, with TRBD1 as a possible D gene (5 bases). V was cut by 3 bases and J by 7 bases, with 13 bases left in between. The CDR3 is 15 amino acids. The germline CDR1 and CDR2 sequences are LNHDA and SQIVND (reference sequence). Looking up the rest from reference TRBV19 and TRBJ1-6 gives the full variable domain: DGGITQSPKYLFRKEGQNVTLSCEQNLNHDAMYWYRQDPGQGLRLIYYSQIVNDFQKGDIAEGYSVSREKKESFPLTVTSAQKNPTAFYLCASSIGPWTNSPLHFGNGTRLTVT.

On this clone itself: One end of the junction varies from germline; a read error may be responsible. The genes are TRBV5-4 and TRBJ2-7, with D possibly called TRBD1 or TRBD2 (5 bases each). Per germline, CDR1 SGHNT and CDR2 YYREEE (reference sequence). This CDR3 has 13 residues. The CDR3 region has the DNA TGCGCCAGCAGCCAAGATCGGGGCTACTGGCAGTACTTC. Protein product: CASSQDRGYWQYF.

With regard to this clone: At the DNA level, this CDR3 is encoded by other sequences in the same sample as well. CDR3 DNA: TGTGCCAGCAGTCTTCAGCGGAACACTGAAGCTTTCTTT. Translating gives CASSLQRNTEAFF. The rearrangement uses TRBV27 and TRBJ1-1, with D unresolved. V dropped 5 bases and J dropped 1 base, with 8 bases sitting between them. The CDR3 has 13 residues. Germline V gene lookup returns CDR1 MNHEY and CDR2 SMNVEV (reference sequence).

The rearrangement joins TRBV28 to TRBJ2-7, with D tentatively TRBD1 (6 bases). Germline V gives CDR1 MDHEN, CDR2 SYDVKM. CDR3 length: 13 amino acids. Trimming removed 4 bases at V and 10 bases at J, with 17 bases between. For the CDR3, the DNA is TGTGCCAGCAGTTGGGATACACCGGGACACCAGTACTTC. This codes for CASSWDTPGHQYF. The whole variable domain, filled in from reference TRBV28 and TRBJ2-7, reads DVKVTQSSRYLVKRTGEKVFLECVQDMDHENMFWYRQDPGLGLRLIYFSYDVKMKEKGDIPEGYSVSREKKERFSLILESASTNQTSMYLCASSWDTPGHQYFGPGTRLTVT.

Comment on this clone: The same CDR3 can be traced to other DNA sequences in this sample. The chain combines TRBV5-1 with TRBJ1-1; D call uncertain. Germline V gives CDR1 SGHRS, CDR2 YFSETQ. With 1 base removed from V and 0 bases from J, the gap between germline ends came to 7 bases. The CDR3 is 14 residues long. CDR3 coding DNA: TGCGCCAGCAGCTTGCGCGGATTGAACACTGAAGCTTTCTTT. This encodes CASSLRGLNTEAFF.

V gene TRBV27 combines with J gene TRBJ1-4; D call uncertain. CDR3 length equals 15 residues. Germline V lookup: CDR1 MNHEY, CDR2 SMNVEV (reference sequence). V dropped 5 bases and J dropped 8 bases, with 18 bases sitting between them. CDR3 amino acids: CASSPEGRNGEKLFF. For the CDR3, the DNA is TGTGCCAGCAGTCCCGAAGGACGGAACGGGGAAAAACTGTTTTTT.